This TCR beta chain was identified in a study of blood T cell repertoires in COVID-19. Overall study: COVID-19 samples collected from the United States, Italy and Spain covered acute and convalescent phases. T cells, B-cell-depleted T cells, or PBMCs supplied cDNA or gDNA.

Authors' analysis steps: Scientists estimated how many nucleated cells there were by amplifying reference gene primers. Profiled with immunoSEQ multiplex PCR; TCRdb holds only in-frame clones, not every one. V, J and clone size are taken as reported in that table, and D and trimming were inferred from the DNA itself. Of 150,000 to 170,000 clones detected, around 84% appear once; the ten largest clones hold around 1.7%. The CDR3 totals 15 residues. The germline V and J ends were trimmed by 7 bases and 0 bases, with 10 bases remaining between them. Germline V gene sequence: CDR1 ENHRY, CDR2 SYGVKD. The sample was peripheral blood. The chain has TRBV10-3 and TRBJ1-6; D possibly corresponds to TRBD1 (5 bases). The clonotype was recovered from a man older than 75 with acute or convalescent COVID-19. The CDR3 DNA sequence: TGTGCCATCATGCAGGGTGGCTCCTATAATTCACCCCTCCACTTT. Protein product: CAIMQGGSYNSPLHF.